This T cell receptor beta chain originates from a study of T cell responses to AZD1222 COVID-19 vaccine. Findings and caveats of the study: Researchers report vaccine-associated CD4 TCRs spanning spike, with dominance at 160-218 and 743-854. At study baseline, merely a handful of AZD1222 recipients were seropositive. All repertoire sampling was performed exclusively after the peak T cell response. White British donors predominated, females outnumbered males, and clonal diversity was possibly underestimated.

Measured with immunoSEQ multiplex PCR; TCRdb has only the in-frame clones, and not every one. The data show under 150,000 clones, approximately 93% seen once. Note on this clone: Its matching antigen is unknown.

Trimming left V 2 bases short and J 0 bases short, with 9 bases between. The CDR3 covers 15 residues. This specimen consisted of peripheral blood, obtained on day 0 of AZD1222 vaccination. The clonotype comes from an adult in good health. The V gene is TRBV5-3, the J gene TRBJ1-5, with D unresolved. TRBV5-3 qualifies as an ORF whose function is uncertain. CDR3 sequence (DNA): TGTGCCAGAAGCTTCCCGCCTTATAGCAATCAGCCCCAGCATTTT. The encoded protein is CARSFPPYSNQPQHF.